This T cell receptor (beta chain) is drawn from a study of T-cell memory formation after mild COVID-19. In TCRdb, the 5' RACE reads were re-called with MiXCR into one record per CDR3 protein. The sample yields under 450,000 distinct CDR3 sequences, around 20% seen once. Input material: PBMCs or a T cell subset sorted from them (not recorded which). This receptor was obtained from a man aged 18 to 30 who had mild COVID-19 (a few samples of this study predate the infection). Cell type and time point are not known.

The CDR3 reads CASSIQGSPTDTQYF. As DNA, the CDR3 is TGTGCCAGCAGTATACAGGGGTCCCCCACAGATACGCAGTATTTT. The chain uses TRBV25-1 and TRBJ2-3; TRBD1 matches 7 bases. With 5 bases clipped from V and 2 bases from J, the junction kept 7 bases outside the gene matches. The CDR3 spans 15 residues. The germline V gene encodes CDR1 MGHDK and CDR2 SYGVNS.